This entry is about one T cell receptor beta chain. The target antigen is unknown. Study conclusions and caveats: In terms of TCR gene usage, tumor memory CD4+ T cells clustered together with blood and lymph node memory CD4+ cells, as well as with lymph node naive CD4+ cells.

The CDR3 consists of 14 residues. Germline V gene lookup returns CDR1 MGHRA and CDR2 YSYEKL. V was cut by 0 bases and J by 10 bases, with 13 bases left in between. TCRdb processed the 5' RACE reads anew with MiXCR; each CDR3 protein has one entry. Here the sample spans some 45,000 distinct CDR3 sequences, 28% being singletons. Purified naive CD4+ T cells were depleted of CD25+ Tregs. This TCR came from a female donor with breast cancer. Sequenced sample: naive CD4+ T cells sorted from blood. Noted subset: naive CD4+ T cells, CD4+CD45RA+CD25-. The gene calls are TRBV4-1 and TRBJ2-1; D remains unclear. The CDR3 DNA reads TGCGCCAGCAGCCAAGATTTTTTTTATCCCGAGCAGTTCTTC. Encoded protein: CASSQDFFYPEQFF.